Listed here are 29 T cell receptor beta chains from one sample, sequenced in a study of early T cells in non-severe SARS-CoV-2 infection. Via MiXCR, TCRdb re-called the 5' RACE reads, giving one row per CDR3 protein. The sample lists about 46,000 distinct CDR3 sequences, more than 4.5% occurring once. Sequencing was performed on whole blood, taken at baseline. These receptors all come from an adult who was a healthcare worker with PCR-confirmed SARS-CoV-2 infection or an uninfected control (not recorded which).

CDR3 bases: TGTGCCAGCAGGGGGTTCCCCTACGAGCAGTACTTC. Encoded protein: CASRGFPYEQYF. The chain employs TRBV6-5 and TRBJ2-7; no clear D. V shed 6 bases and J shed 2 bases, with 8 bases lying between them. The CDR3 consists of 12 residues. Germline lookup yields CDR1 MNHEY and CDR2 SVGAGI.

This clonotype showed up many times. The CDR3 is CASRELAGDGNEQYF. The CDR3 nucleotides are TGTGCCAGCAGGGAACTAGCGGGAGATGGTAACGAGCAGTACTTC. The V gene is TRBV6-1, the J gene TRBJ2-7, with 11 positions matching TRBD2. With 6 bases clipped from V and 5 bases from J, the junction kept 9 bases outside the gene matches. The CDR3 loop spans 15 amino acids. The germline V gene encodes CDR1 MNHNS and CDR2 SASEGT.

The sample holds many counts of this clonotype. The V call is TRBV28, the J call TRBJ2-3; TRBD2 matches at 8 bases. Germline lookup yields CDR1 MDHEN and CDR2 SYDVKM. V dropped 3 bases and J dropped 2; count of bases not matched to a gene: 4. This CDR3 is 15 amino acids long. CDR3 nucleotide sequence: TGTGCCAGCAGTTTTCCAGCGGGAGCCACAGATACGCAGTATTTT. It encodes CASSFPAGATDTQYF.

By frequency in the sample, this clonotype is medium-sized. The chain uses TRBV5-1 and TRBJ2-3; TRBD1 agrees at 9 bases. The V segment lost 0 bases and the J segment 4 bases; nucleotides outside the gene matches: 9. The CDR3 is 17 residues long. CDR1 SGHRS and CDR2 YFSETQ come from the germline V gene. DNA of the CDR3: TGCGCCAGCAGCTTGGCGGTTGGGACAGGGAAATCAGATACGCAGTATTTT. Its translation is CASSLAVGTGKSDTQYF.

The chain combines TRBV29-1 with TRBJ1-1, with D possibly being TRBD1 (5 bases). Germline CDR1 and CDR2: SQVTM and ANQGSEA. V lost 1 base and J 5 bases, leaving 11 bases between the germline ends. The length of the CDR3 is 13 residues. CDR3: CSVEGRGITEAFF. CDR3 nucleotide sequence: TGCAGCGTTGAAGGACGGGGGATAACTGAAGCTTTCTTT.

J is TRBJ2-1 and V is TRBV29-1; 9 bases agree with TRBD2. V lost 5 bases, J lost 4 bases, and 3 bases stayed unmatched. The CDR3 spans 13 residues. Germline V gene lookup returns CDR1 SQVTM and CDR2 ANQGSEA. This chain's CDR3 is CSVIGLAYNEQFF. CDR3 sequence (DNA): TGCAGCGTTATCGGACTAGCGTACAATGAGCAGTTCTTC.

This clonotype was picked up many times. The V gene is TRBV6-2 or TRBV6-3, the J gene TRBJ2-1, with D hard to call. The V and J ends lost 5 bases and 4 bases respectively, with 12 bases between them. This CDR3 region has 14 residues. Per germline, CDR1 MNHEY and CDR2 SVGEGT. The CDR3 DNA sequence: TGTGCCAGCAGTCGGAGAGTCCAATACAATGAGCAGTTCTTC. This translates into CASSRRVQYNEQFF.

This clonotype was picked up many times. The chain couples TRBV6-1 to TRBJ2-7, with TRBD2 matching 11 bases. Germline CDR1 is MNHNS and CDR2 is SASEGT. J gave up 7 bases and V 8 bases, and 16 bases lay outside the gene matches. The CDR3 is 16 residues long. The CDR3 protein is CASGRGTSGLGGEQYF. The CDR3 DNA follows: TGTGCCAGCGGACGAGGGACTAGCGGCCTAGGGGGAGAGCAGTACTTC.

The V call is TRBV24-1, the J call TRBJ2-5; the D is unclear. Trimming shortened V by 6 bases and J by 7 bases, and 8 bases separated the two germline ends. Germline V lookup: CDR1 KGHDR, CDR2 SFDVKD. CDR3 size: 11 residues. Here the CDR3 reads CATSFSGTQYF. As DNA, the CDR3 is TGTGCCACCAGTTTTTCCGGGACCCAGTACTTC.

V gene TRBV5-8 combines with J gene TRBJ2-1; D remains ambiguous. The CDR3 contains 12 residues. V lost 0 bases to trimming and J lost 7 bases, with 5 bases between them. Germline-derived CDR1 and CDR2 are SGHTS and YDEGEE. The CDR3 region is CASSLVRNEQFF. The CDR3 DNA reads TGTGCCAGCAGCTTGGTGCGGAATGAGCAGTTCTTC.

V gene TRBV18 combines with J gene TRBJ1-2; D is possibly TRBD1 (5 bases). Trimming removed 5 bases at V and 7 bases at J, with 17 bases between. Germline-derived CDR1 and CDR2 are KGHSH and LQKENI. This CDR3 comprises 14 residues. Written as DNA, the CDR3 is TGTGCCAGCTCAGCAACGGACACGGCGTCTGGCTACACCTTC. Translating gives CASSATDTASGYTF.

In the case of this clonotype: Possible read error: a much larger clone is one base away. The V gene is TRBV12-3 or TRBV12-4, the J gene TRBJ2-2; 7 bases are a match to TRBD2. V lost 8 bases, J lost 6 bases, and 18 bases stayed unmatched. The CDR3 length is 17 residues. The CDR3 DNA reads TGTGCCAGCTGCCGATCGATCGGACTAGAGTCTTCCGGGGAGCTGTTTTTT. It codes for CASCRSIGLESSGELFF.

This clonotype was seen repeatedly, ten times or more. This chain joins TRBV5-1 and TRBJ2-1, with TRBD2 identical over 7 bases. The CDR3 extends over 15 amino acids. Germline assignment: CDR1 SGHRS and CDR2 YFSETQ. J gave up 5 bases and V 2 bases, and 7 bases lay outside the gene matches. CDR3 bases: TGCGCCAGCAGCTTACTAGCGCCCCAGGACAATGAGCAGTTCTTC. It yields the protein CASSLLAPQDNEQFF. Full variable domain (outside the CDR3, taken from reference TRBV5-1 and TRBJ2-1): KAGVTQTPRYLIKTRGQQVTLSCSPISGHRSVSWYQQTPGQGLQFLFEYFSETQRNKGNFPGRFSGRQFSNSRSEMNVSTLELGDSALYLCASSLLAPQDNEQFFGPGTRLTVL.

This clonotype was counted many times. The chain has TRBV7-8 and TRBJ2-3; TRBD2 aligns across 9 bases. Per the germline V gene, CDR1 is SGHVS and CDR2 is FQNEAQ. This CDR3 is built from 13 residues. Losses at the gene ends were 8 bases for V and 4 bases for J; bases not matched to a gene: 4. The CDR3 sequence is CASQAGGADTQYF. DNA of the CDR3: TGTGCCAGCCAAGCGGGAGGAGCAGATACGCAGTATTTT.

The chain combines TRBV30 with TRBJ1-3; maybe TRBD1 (5 bases). CDR1 GTSNPN and CDR2 SVGIG come from the germline V gene (reference sequence). Trimming cost V 5 bases and J 7 bases, with 15 bases left between them. This CDR3 comprises 13 residues. CDR3 nucleotides: TGTGCCTGGGATCCGGGGCCGGCGAACACCATATATTTT. Protein: CAWDPGPANTIYF.

This clonotype was counted at least ten times. The chain carries TRBV10-3 and TRBJ1-1; D is ambiguous. Per the germline V gene, CDR1 is ENHRY and CDR2 is SYGVKD. Trimming left V 7 bases short and J 4 bases short, with 13 bases between. CDR3 length: 13 amino acids. CDR3 protein: CAIMAWEGTEAFF. The CDR3 nucleotides read TGTGCCATCATGGCGTGGGAGGGCACTGAAGCTTTCTTT.

This clonotype was found many times. The chain combines TRBV7-3 with TRBJ2-5, with 11 bases that match TRBD1. Germline V CDR1 and CDR2: SGHTA, FQGTGA. The V segment lost 0 bases and the J segment 3 bases; nucleotides outside the gene matches: 3. The CDR3 runs 16 residues. The CDR3 DNA reads as TGTGCCAGCAGCTTAACTCGGGACAGGGGGGAAGAGACCCAGTACTTC. Protein sequence: CASSLTRDRGEETQYF.

This clonotype appeared many times. The chain carries TRBV7-2 and TRBJ2-5; D is perhaps TRBD1 (6 bases). The germline V gene encodes CDR1 SGHTA and CDR2 FQGNSA. This CDR3 spans 13 amino acids. The ends were cut back, 6 bases at V and 2 bases at J, with 10 bases in the middle. CDR3 in DNA: TGTGCCAGCAGTACAGGGACGCAAGAGACCCAGTACTTC. Protein: CASSTGTQETQYF.

This chain links TRBV7-3 with TRBJ1-2; TRBD1 matches at 11 bases. V shed 3 bases, J shed 6 bases, and the junction held 12 bases outside the gene matches. The CDR3 runs 17 residues. The germline V gene encodes CDR1 SGHTA and CDR2 FQGTGA. CDR3 nucleotides: TGTGCCAGCAGCTTGGGGACAGGGGGTCTGGTAGAGGATGGCTACACCTTC. Residues: CASSLGTGGLVEDGYTF.

This clonotype appeared many times. This chain links TRBV3-1 with TRBJ1-3; 9 bases agree with TRBD1. The junction had 1 base not matched to a gene; V was cut back by 4 bases and J by 9 bases. The CDR3 sequence is 12 residues long. The germline V gene encodes CDR1 LGHDT and CDR2 YNNKEL (reference sequence). The CDR3 nucleotides read TGTGCCAGCAGCCCACAGGGGGCCACCATATATTTT. Translating it yields CASSPQGATIYF.

The chain joins TRBV20-1 to TRBJ2-7, with 13 bases identical to TRBD2. This CDR3 comprises 15 residues. After removal of 5 bases from V and 4 bases from J, the junction contained 8 bases not matched to a gene. CDR1 is DFQATT, CDR2 SNEGSKA, per germline (reference sequence). This chain's CDR3 is CSASPSGLAGYEQYF. CDR3 sequence (DNA): TGCAGTGCTTCACCATCGGGACTAGCGGGGTACGAGCAGTACTTC.

This clonotype was counted many times. The chain joins TRBV6-6 to TRBJ2-7; D is unclear. CDR1 and CDR2 (germline): MNHNY, SVGAGI (reference sequence). Trimming removed 2 bases at V and 1 base at J, with 6 bases between. The CDR3 covers 13 residues. Here the CDR3 DNA reads TGTGCCAGCAGTTACGGCACATCCTACGAGCAGTACTTC. Encoded protein: CASSYGTSYEQYF.

In its sample, this clonotype was seen many times. The chain recombines TRBV24-1 with TRBJ2-1; a weak D match, TRBD2 (5 bases). CDR1 is KGHDR and CDR2 is SFDVKD in the germline V gene. This CDR3 spans 14 amino acids. V was pared by 10 bases and J by 0 bases, with 12 bases between. This CDR3 reads CATDRGSSYNEQFF. The CDR3 bases are TGTGCCACGGATCGTGGGAGCTCCTACAATGAGCAGTTCTTC.

This clonotype was seen repeatedly, ten times or more. The J gene is TRBJ2-5, the V gene TRBV10-3; D is perhaps TRBD2 (6 bases). The germline gives CDR1 ENHRY, CDR2 SYGVKD. Trimming took 4 bases from V and 0 from J, leaving 6 bases between them. There are 13 residues in the CDR3. CDR3 bases: TGTGCCATCAGTGGGGACTACCAAGAGACCCAGTACTTC. This translates into CAISGDYQETQYF.

This clonotype was seen a handful of times. The CDR3 DNA sequence: TGTGCCAGCAGCTTACGGTCAGGGGTCGAGCAGTACTTC. Encoded protein: CASSLRSGVEQYF. The chain joins TRBV7-9 to TRBJ2-7; a possible D gene is TRBD1 (6 bases). The CDR3 spans 13 residues. In germline, CDR1 is SEHNR, CDR2 FQNEAQ (reference sequence). V gave up 2 bases and J gave up 6 bases, with 11 bases separating them.

This clonotype has only a few counts. CDR3 sequence: CSASGIGPQHF. The CDR3, as DNA: TGCAGTGCTAGCGGGATTGGCCCCCAGCATTTT. The V call is TRBV20-1, the J call TRBJ1-5; D is undetermined. V was pared by 3 bases and J by 10 bases, with 10 bases between. Germline CDR1 and CDR2: DFQATT and SNEGSKA (reference sequence). This CDR3 spans 11 amino acids.

V and J are TRBV20-1 and TRBJ2-3; D gene ambiguous. This CDR3 spans 8 amino acids. Between the trimmed V and J ends, which lost 7 bases and 7 bases, there was a span of 3 bases. Germline values: CDR1 DFQATT, CDR2 SNEGSKA (reference sequence). The CDR3 region has the DNA TGCAGTGACCATACGCAGTATTTT. Its protein is CSDHTQYF.

In this sample, this clonotype is medium-sized. The V call is TRBV6-4, the J call TRBJ2-1; TRBD1 aligns across 10 bases. From germline, CDR1 is MRHNA and CDR2 SNTAGT. Germline trimming cut 4 bases from V and 8 bases from J; bases unmatched to any gene: 8. This CDR3 spans 15 amino acids. As DNA, the CDR3 is TGTGCCAGCAGTGCAGAGGACAGGGGGGTTGATGAGCAGTTCTTC. Amino acid sequence: CASSAEDRGVDEQFF.

Ten or more counts support this clonotype. The genes are TRBV10-3 and TRBJ1-2; 7 bases are a match to TRBD1. J was trimmed by 7 bases and V by 5 bases; bases with no gene match: 7. Germline V gene sequence: CDR1 ENHRY, CDR2 SYGVKD. CDR3 length: 13 residues. The CDR3 sequence is CAISTSGDSGYTF. The CDR3 DNA sequence: TGTGCCATCAGTACCTCAGGGGACAGTGGCTACACCTTC.